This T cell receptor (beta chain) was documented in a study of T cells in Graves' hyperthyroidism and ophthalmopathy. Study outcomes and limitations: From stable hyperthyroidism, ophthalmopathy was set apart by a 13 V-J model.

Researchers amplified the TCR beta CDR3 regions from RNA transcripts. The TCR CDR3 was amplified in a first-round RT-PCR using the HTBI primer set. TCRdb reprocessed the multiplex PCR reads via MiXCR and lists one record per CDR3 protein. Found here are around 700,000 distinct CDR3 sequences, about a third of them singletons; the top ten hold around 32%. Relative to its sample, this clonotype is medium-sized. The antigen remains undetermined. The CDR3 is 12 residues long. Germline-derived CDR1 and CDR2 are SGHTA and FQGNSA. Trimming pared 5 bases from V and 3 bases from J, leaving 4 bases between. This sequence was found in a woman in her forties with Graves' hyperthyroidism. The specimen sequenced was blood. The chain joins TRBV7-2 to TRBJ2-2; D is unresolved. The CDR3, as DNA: TGTGCCAGCAGCACCTACACCGGGGAGCTGTTTTTT. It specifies CASSTYTGELFF.